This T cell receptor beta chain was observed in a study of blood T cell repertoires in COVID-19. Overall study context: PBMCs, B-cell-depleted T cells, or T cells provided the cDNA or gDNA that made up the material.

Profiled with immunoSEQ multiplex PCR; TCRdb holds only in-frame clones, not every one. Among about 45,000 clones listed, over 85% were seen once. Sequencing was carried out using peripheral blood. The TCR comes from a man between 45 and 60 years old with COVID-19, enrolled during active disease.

The CDR3 here is CASSEVGLAGSANTGELFF. The DNA for the CDR3 is TGTGCCAGCAGTGAAGTGGGACTAGCGGGGTCCGCGAACACCGGGGAGCTGTTTTTT. The V gene is TRBV6-1, the J gene TRBJ2-2, with TRBD2 matching over 13 bases. Germline V gene sequence: CDR1 MNHNS, CDR2 SASEGT. J lost 0 bases, V lost 1 base, and 5 bases had no gene match. The CDR3 extends over 19 amino acids.